This T cell receptor (beta chain) was documented in a study of early T cells in non-severe SARS-CoV-2 infection (dated by TCRdb to the early 2020s). With regard to the full study: TCR sequencing used bulk RNA from unsorted whole blood, so alpha and beta chains could not be paired.

From the germline V gene, CDR1 is SGHDT and CDR2 is YYEEEE. V was cut back by 7 bases and J by 5 bases, leaving a gap of 15 bases between them. The CDR3, from cysteine to phenylalanine, totals 13 residues. Only CDR3 DNA remains: 39 bases, in frame from the first base. This was a case-control study nested in a cohort of healthcare workers in London, UK, who had nasopharyngeal swab PCR tests and blood samples taken every week. Healthcare workers were recruited during the week of the UK lockdown, between 23 and 31 March 2020, and followed weekly for up to about 15 weeks. Receptor amplification or capture employed 5' RACE. The instrument given in TCRdb is NextSeq 500. Unique molecular identifiers were attached to individual cDNA molecules in the TCR library protocol so that sequencing error and PCR bias could be corrected. Sequencing covered both TCR alpha and beta chains, and within each sample the abundances of alpha and beta sequences were tightly co-correlated. Processing in the source paper ran as follows. Decombinator V4 was used to annotate the V gene, J gene and CDR3 of the TCR sequences. TCRs were defined as expanded if a significant change between any two time points was detected under a Poisson model with p below 0.0001. TCR abundances were normalised to the total number of TCRs sequenced in each sample and reported as counts per million. TRAV1-2 paired with TRAJ12, TRAJ20 or TRAJ33 defined MAIT TCRs, while TRAV10 paired with TRAJ18 defined iNKT TCRs. VDJdb, accessed 1 November 2021, was searched for CMV, EBV and SARS-CoV-2 annotated TCRs, excluding TCRs annotated for multiple antigens. The public reads were run again by TCRdb, first through fastp at Q25 and then through MiXCR, and only productive beta chains were kept. Each entry is one CDR3 protein sequence, shown with its most common DNA and genes. Here the V and J calls rest on TCRdb's processing, not on the authors' analysis. For this sample the table gives about 11,000 distinct CDR3 sequences, of which around 4.8% were detected only once. The ten top clones hold 9.9% of the sample.

Study-wide conclusions, independent of this receptor: VDJdb matching was skewed toward anti-spike CD8 responses and likely underestimated virus-specific expansions by missing private and CD4 specificities.

To note about this clonotype: Its antigen is currently not known. No per-base quality is available; no much larger clone lies one base away.

Sequencing was carried out using whole blood. The receptor comes from an adult who was a healthcare worker with PCR-confirmed SARS-CoV-2 infection or an uninfected control (not recorded which). The receptor chain draws on TRBV5-6 and TRBJ1-2; TRBD1 is perhaps the D gene, given 6 matching bases. Here is the DNA: TGTGCCAGCTCACCTACAGGGCCGTATGGCTACACCTTC. It is translated as CASSPTGPYGYTF.